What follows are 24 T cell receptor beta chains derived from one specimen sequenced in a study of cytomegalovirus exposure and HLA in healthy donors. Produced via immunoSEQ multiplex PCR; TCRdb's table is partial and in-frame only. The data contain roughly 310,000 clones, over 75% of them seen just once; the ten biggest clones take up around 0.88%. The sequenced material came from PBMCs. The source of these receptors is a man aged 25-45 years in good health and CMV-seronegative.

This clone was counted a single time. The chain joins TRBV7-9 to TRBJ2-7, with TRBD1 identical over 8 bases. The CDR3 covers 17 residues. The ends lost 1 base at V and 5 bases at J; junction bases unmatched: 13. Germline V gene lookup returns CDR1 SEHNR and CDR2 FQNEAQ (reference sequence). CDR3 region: CASSLESRGRVIHEQYF. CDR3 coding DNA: TGTGCCAGCAGCTTAGAGTCCAGGGGGCGCGTAATCCACGAGCAGTACTTC.

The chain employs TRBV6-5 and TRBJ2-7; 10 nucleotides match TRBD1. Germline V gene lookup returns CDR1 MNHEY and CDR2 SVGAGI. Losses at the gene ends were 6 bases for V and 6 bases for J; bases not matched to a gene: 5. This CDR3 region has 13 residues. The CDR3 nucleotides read TGTGCCAGCAGAAGACAGGGGGCAATCGAGCAGTACTTC. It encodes CASRRQGAIEQYF.

The CDR3 sequence is CASRLGGNTEAFF. In DNA, the CDR3 is TGCGCCAGCAGGCTAGGGGGCAACACTGAAGCTTTCTTT. V and J are TRBV4-1 and TRBJ1-1, with TRBD1 matching 7 bases. The germline CDR1 and CDR2 sequences are MGHRA and YSYEKL. With 6 bases clipped from V and 2 bases from J, the junction kept 3 bases outside the gene matches. The CDR3 totals 13 residues.

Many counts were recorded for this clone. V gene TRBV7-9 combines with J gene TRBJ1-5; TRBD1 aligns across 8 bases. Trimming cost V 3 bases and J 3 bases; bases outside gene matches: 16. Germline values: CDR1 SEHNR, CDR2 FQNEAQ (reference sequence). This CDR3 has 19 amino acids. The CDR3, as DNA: TGTGCCAGCAGCTTTCCCCCAGGGGGCTCATCTAGCATCAATCAGCCCCAGCATTTT. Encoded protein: CASSFPPGGSSSINQPQHF.

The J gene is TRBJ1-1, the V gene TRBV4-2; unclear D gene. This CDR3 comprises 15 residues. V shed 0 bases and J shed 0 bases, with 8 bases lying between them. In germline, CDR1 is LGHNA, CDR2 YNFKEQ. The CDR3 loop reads CASSQDRTVNTEAFF. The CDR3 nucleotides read TGTGCCAGCAGCCAAGATCGTACAGTGAACACTGAAGCTTTCTTT.

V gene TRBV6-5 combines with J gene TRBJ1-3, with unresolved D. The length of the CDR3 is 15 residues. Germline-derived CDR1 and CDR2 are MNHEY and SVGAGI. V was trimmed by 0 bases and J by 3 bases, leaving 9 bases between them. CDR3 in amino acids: CASSYSTRGGNTIYF. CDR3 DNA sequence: TGTGCCAGCAGTTACTCGACTCGAGGTGGAAACACCATATATTTT.

CDR3 loop: CASSPRTGNNSPLHF. Here the CDR3 DNA reads TGTGCCAGCTCGCCAAGGACAGGGAATAATTCACCCCTCCACTTT. The rearrangement links TRBV18 to TRBJ1-6; 8 bases align to TRBD1. The CDR3 sequence is 15 residues long. Germline V gives CDR1 KGHSH, CDR2 LQKENI. V was pared by 6 bases and J by 5 bases, with 6 bases of the junction left unmatched.

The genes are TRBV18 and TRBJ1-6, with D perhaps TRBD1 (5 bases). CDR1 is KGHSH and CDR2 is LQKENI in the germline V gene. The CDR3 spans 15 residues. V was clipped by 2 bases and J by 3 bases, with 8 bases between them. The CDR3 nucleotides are TGTGCCAGCTCACCATGGGGGGACTATAATTCACCCCTCCACTTT. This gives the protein CASSPWGDYNSPLHF.

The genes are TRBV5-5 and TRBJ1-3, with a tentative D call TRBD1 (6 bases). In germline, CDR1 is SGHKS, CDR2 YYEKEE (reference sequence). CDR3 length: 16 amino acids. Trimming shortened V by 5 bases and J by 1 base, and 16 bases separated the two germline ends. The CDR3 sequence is CASSVPGTKSGNTIYF. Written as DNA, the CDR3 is TGTGCCAGCAGTGTTCCCGGGACAAAGTCTGGAAACACCATATATTTT.

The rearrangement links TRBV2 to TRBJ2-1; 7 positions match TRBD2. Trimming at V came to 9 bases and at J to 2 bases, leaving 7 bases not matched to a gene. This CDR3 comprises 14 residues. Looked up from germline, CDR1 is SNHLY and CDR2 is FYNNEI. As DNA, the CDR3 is TGTGCCAGGGGGGGGACTGGAACCTACAATGAGCAGTTCTTC. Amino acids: CARGGTGTYNEQFF.

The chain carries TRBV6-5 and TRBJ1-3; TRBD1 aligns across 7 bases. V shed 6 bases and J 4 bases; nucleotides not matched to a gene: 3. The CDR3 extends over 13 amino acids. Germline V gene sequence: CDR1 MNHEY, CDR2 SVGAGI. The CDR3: CASRGGQGNTIYF. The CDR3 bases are TGTGCCAGCAGGGGGGGACAGGGAAACACCATATATTTT.

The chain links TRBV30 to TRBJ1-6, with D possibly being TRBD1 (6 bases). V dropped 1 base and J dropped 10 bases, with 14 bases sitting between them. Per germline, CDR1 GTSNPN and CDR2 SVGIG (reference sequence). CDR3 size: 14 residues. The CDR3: CAWSGTGGGSPLHF. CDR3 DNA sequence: TGTGCCTGGAGTGGAACGGGGGGCGGATCACCCCTCCACTTT.

CDR3 sequence (DNA): TGCGCCAGCAGCTTGGCAGGCCAGACCTACGAGCAGTACTTC. Translated: CASSLAGQTYEQYF. The chain couples TRBV5-1 to TRBJ2-7; D uncertain. Germline assignment: CDR1 SGHRS and CDR2 YFSETQ. V dropped 0 bases and J dropped 2 bases, with 9 bases sitting between them. The CDR3 runs 14 residues. Variable domain in full (rest from reference TRBV5-1 and TRBJ2-7): KAGVTQTPRYLIKTRGQQVTLSCSPISGHRSVSWYQQTPGQGLQFLFEYFSETQRNKGNFPGRFSGRQFSNSRSEMNVSTLELGDSALYLCASSLAGQTYEQYFGPGTRLTVT.

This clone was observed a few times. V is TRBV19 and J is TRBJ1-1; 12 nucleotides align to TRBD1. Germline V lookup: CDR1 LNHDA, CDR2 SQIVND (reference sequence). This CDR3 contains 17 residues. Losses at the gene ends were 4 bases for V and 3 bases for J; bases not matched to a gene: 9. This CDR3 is CASSRDRGRLSDTEAFF. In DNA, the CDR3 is TGTGCCAGTAGTAGGGACAGGGGGCGGTTATCGGACACTGAAGCTTTCTTT.

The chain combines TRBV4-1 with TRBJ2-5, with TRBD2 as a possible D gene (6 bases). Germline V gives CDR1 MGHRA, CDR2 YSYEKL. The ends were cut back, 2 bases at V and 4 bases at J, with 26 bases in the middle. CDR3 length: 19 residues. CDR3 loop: CASSQRGAGQVGSRETQYF. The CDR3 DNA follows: TGCGCCAGCAGCCAACGCGGGGCAGGGCAAGTCGGAAGCAGAGAGACCCAGTACTTC.

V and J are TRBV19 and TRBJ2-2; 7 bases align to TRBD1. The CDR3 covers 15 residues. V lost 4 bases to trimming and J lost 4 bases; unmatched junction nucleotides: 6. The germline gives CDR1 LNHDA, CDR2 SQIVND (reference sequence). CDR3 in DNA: TGTGCCAGTAGTACCACAGGGGTGGGCACCGGGGAGCTGTTTTTT. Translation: CASSTTGVGTGELFF. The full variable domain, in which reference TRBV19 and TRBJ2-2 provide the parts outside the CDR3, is DGGITQSPKYLFRKEGQNVTLSCEQNLNHDAMYWYRQDPGQGLRLIYYSQIVNDFQKGDIAEGYSVSREKKESFPLTVTSAQKNPTAFYLCASSTTGVGTGELFFGEGSRLTVL.

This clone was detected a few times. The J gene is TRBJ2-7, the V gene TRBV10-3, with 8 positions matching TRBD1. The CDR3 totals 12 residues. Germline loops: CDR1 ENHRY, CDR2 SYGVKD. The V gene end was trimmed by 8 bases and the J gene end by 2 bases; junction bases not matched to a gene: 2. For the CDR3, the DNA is TGTGCCATCGGGACAGGACCCTACGAGCAGTACTTC. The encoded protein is CAIGTGPYEQYF.

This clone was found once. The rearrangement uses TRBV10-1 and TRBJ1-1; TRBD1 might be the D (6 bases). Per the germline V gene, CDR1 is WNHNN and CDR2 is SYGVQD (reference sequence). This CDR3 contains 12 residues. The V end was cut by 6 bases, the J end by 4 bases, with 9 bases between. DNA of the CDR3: TGCGCCAGCAGCACAGGGACCACTGAAGCTTTCTTT. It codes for CASSTGTTEAFF.

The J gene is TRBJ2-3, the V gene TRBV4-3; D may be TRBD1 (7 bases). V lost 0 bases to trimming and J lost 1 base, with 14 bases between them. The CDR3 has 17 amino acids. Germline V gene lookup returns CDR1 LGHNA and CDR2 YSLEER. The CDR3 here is CASSQDRRGHRTDTQYF. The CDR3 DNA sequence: TGCGCCAGCAGCCAAGATCGGAGGGGGCATCGCACAGATACGCAGTATTTT.

This chain's CDR3 is CASSHPGLAVETQYF. The CDR3 coding sequence is TGTGCCAGCAGTCATCCGGGACTAGCGGTAGAGACCCAGTACTTC. This chain joins TRBV2 and TRBJ2-5; 11 bases fit TRBD2. V was pared by 5 bases and J by 4 bases, with 6 bases of the junction left unmatched. This CDR3 contains 15 residues. Germline CDR1 SNHLY, CDR2 FYNNEI.

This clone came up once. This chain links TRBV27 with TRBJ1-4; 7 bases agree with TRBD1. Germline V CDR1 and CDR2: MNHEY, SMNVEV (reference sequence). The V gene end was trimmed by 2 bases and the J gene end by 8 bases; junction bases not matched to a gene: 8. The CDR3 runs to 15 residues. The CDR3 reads CASSLATGRFEKLFF. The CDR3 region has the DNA TGTGCCAGCAGTTTAGCGACAGGGAGGTTCGAAAAACTGTTTTTT.

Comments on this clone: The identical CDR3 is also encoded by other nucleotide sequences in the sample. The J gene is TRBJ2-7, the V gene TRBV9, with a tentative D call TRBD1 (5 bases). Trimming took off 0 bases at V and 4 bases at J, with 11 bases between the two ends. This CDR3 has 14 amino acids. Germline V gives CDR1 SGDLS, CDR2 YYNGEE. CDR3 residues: CASSVGGQGYEQYF. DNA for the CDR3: TGTGCCAGCAGCGTAGGGGGCCAGGGATACGAGCAGTACTTC.

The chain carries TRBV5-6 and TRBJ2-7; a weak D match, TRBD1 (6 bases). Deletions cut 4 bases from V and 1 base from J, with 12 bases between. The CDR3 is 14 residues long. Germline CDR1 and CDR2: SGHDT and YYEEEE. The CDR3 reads CASSDRTVSYEQYF. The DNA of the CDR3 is TGTGCCAGCAGCGATCGGACAGTTTCCTACGAGCAGTACTTC. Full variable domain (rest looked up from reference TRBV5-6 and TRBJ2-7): DAGVTQSPTHLIKTRGQQVTLRCSPKSGHDTVSWYQQALGQGPQFIFQYYEEEERQRGNFPDRFSGHQFPNYSSELNVNALLLGDSALYLCASSDRTVSYEQYFGPGTRLTVT.

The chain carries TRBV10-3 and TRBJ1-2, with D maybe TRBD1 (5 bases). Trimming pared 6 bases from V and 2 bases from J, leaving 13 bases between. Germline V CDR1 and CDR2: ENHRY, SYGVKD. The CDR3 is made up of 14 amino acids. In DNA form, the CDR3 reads TGTGCCATCAGCCTAGGACACGGGAACTATGGCTACACCTTC. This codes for CAISLGHGNYGYTF.